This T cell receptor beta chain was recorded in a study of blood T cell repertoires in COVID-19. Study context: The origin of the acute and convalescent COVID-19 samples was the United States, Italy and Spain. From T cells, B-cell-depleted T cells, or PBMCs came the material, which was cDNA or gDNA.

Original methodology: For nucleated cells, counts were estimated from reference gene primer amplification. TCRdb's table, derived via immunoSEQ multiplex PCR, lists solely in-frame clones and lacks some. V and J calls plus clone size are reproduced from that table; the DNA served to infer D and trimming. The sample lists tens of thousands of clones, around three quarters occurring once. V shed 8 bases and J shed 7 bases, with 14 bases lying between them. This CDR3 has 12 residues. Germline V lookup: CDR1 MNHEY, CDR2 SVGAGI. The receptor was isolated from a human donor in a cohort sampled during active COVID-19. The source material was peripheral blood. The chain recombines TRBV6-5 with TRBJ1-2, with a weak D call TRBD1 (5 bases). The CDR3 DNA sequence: TGTGCCAGCTATGGGTCAGGGTTTGGCTACACCTTC. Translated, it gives CASYGSGFGYTF.